The present T cell receptor beta chain was sequenced within a study of shared clonotypes between healthy human individuals. Assay: immunoSEQ multiplex PCR; the TCRdb copy retains only in-frame clones and omits some. The top ten clones hold approximately 0.4% of a sample with fewer than 1.8 million clones, just under 99% of them seen once. This clone was observed a single time. The source is a man between 25 and 39 years old in good health. Sequencing was done on a sample of naive CD4+ T cells sorted from blood. Stated subset: CD45RA+ positively selected.

The chain's CDR3 is CASSLATEGVYGYTF. The CDR3 nucleotides read TGTGCCAGCAGCTTGGCTACAGAAGGAGTTTACGGCTACACCTTC. The chain links TRBV5-4 to TRBJ1-2; no clear D gene. Germline V gives CDR1 SGHNT, CDR2 YYREEE (reference sequence). V was shortened by 0 bases and J by 8 bases, with 17 bases between the two germline ends. This CDR3 is built from 15 residues.